This T cell receptor beta chain was obtained from a study of T cells after posttransplantation cyclophosphamide. General study results and limits: Later blood repertoires were often dominated by clones from the donor CD8+ memory compartment. Recipient CMV seropositivity and CMV reactivation strongly tracked TRB clonality.

Cells defined as naive were viable CD3+CD4+ or CD3+CD8+ and CCR7+CD45RA+CD45RO-CD95-CD27+CD28+. The table came from immunoSEQ multiplex PCR; TCRdb's copy has only in-frame clones and leaves some out. Among around 16,000 clones listed, 94% were seen once. This CDR3 region has 15 residues. Germline V gene lookup returns CDR1 SGHVS and CDR2 FNYEAQ. The V and J ends lost 3 bases and 0 bases respectively, with 10 bases between them. Of note for this clone: As yet, its antigen is unknown.

The clonotype comes from a woman aged 45-59 years in good health and a related stem cell transplant donor. The V call is TRBV7-6, the J call TRBJ2-3, with D maybe TRBD2 (5 bases). Input material: naive CD4+ T cells sorted from blood. The CDR3 loop reads CASSFGGPSTDTQYF. CDR3 bases: TGTGCCAGCAGCTTCGGAGGCCCTAGCACAGATACGCAGTATTTT.